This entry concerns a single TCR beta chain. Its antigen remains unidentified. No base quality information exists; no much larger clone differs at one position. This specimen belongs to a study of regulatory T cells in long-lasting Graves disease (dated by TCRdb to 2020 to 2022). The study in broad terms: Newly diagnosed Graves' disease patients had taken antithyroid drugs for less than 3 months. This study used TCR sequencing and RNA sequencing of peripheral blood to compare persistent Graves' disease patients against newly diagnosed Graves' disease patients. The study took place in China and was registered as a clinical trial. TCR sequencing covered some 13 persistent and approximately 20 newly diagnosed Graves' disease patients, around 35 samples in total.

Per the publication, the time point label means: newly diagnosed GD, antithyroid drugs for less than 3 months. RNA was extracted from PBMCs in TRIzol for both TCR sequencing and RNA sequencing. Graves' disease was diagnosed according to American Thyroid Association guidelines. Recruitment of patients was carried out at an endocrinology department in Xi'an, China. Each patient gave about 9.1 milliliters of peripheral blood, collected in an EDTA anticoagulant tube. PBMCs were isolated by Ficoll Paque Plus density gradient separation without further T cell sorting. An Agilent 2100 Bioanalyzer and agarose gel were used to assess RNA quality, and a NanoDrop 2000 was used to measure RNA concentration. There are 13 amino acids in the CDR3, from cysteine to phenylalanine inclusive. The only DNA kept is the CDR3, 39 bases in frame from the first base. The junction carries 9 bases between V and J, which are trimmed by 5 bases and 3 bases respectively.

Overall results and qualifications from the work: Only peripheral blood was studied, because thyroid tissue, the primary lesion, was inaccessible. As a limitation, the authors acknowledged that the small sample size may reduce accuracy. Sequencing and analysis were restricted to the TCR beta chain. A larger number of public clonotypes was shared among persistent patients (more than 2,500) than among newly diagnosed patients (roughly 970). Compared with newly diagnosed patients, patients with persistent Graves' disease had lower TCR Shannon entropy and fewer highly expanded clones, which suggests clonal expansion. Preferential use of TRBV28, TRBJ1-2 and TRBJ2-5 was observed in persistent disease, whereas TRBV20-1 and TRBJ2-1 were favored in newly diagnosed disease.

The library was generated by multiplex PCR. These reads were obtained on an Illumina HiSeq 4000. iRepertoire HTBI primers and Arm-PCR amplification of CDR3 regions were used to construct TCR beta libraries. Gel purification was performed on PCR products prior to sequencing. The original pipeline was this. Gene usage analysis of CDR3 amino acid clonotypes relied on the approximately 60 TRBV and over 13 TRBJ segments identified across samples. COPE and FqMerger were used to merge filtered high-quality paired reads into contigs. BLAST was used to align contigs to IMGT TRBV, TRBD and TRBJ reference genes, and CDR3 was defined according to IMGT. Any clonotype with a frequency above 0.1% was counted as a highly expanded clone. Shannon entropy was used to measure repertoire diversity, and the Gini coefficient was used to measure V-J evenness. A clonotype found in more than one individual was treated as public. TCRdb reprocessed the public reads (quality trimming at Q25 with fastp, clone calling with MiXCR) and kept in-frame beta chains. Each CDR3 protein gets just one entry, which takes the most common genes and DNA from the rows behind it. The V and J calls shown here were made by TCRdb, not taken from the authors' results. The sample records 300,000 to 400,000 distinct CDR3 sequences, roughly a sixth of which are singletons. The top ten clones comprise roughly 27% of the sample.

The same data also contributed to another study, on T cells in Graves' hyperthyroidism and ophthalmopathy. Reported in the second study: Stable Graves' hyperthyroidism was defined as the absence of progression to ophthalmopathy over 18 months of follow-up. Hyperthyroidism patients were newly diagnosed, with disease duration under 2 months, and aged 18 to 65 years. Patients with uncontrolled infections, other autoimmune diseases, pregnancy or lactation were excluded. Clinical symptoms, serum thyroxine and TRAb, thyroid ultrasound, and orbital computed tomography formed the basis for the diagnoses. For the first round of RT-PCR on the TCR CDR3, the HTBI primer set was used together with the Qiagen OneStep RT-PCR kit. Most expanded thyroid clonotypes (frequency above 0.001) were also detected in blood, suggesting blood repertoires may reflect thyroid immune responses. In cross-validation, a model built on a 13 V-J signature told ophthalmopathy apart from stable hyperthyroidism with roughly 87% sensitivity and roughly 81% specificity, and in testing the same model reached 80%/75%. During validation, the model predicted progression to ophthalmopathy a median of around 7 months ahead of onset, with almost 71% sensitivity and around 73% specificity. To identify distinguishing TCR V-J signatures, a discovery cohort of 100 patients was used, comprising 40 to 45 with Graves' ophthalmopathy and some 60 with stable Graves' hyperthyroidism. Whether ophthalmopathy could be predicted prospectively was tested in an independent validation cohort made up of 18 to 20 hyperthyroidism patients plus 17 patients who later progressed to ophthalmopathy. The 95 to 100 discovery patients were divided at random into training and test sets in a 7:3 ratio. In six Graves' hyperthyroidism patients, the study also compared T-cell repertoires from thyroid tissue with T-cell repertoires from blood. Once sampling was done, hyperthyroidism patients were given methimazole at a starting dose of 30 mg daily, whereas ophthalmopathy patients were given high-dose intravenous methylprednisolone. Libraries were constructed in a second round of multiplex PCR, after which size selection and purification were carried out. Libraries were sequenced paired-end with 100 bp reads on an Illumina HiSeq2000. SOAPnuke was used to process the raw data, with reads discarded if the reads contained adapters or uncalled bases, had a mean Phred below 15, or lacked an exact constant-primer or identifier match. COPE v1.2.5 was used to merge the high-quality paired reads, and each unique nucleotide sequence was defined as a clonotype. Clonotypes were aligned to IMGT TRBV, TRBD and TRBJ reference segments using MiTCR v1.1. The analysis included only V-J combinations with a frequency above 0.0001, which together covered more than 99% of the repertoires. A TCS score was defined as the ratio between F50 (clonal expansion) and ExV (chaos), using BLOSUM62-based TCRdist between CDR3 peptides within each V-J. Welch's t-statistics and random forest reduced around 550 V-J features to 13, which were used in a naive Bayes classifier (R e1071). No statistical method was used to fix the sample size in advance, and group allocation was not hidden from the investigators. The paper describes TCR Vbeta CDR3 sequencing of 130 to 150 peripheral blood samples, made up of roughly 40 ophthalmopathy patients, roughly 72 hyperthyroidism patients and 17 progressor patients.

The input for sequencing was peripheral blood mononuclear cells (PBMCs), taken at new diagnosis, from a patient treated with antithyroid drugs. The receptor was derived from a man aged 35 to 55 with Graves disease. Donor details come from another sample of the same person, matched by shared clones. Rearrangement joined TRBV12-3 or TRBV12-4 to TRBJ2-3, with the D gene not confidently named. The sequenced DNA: TGTGCCAGCAGTATCTCCGGGACAGATACGCAGTATTTT. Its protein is CASSISGTDTQYF.